The 25 T cell receptor beta chains below come from one sample, sequenced in a study of T cells in Graves' hyperthyroidism and ophthalmopathy. Amplified TCR beta CDR3 regions came from RNA transcripts. HTBI primers were used for first-round RT-PCR of the TCR CDR3. TCRdb passed the multiplex PCR reads through MiXCR, listing each CDR3 protein once. Of approximately 520,000 distinct CDR3 sequences listed, less than 25% are singletons. Material: blood. The receptors shown here come from a young man with Graves' hyperthyroidism.

This clonotype came up many times. J is TRBJ2-7 and V is TRBV6-2 or TRBV6-3; D perhaps matches TRBD2 (6 bases). CDR1 MNHEY and CDR2 SVGEGT come from the germline V gene. Trimming stripped 6 bases from V and 0 bases from J, with 15 bases between. The CDR3 has 15 amino acids. DNA for the CDR3: TGTGCCAGCAGGGCCGCGGAGGGGCTCTCCTACGAGCAGTACTTC. This gives the protein CASRAAEGLSYEQYF.

This clonotype has a count of ten or more. The rearrangement uses TRBV11-3 and TRBJ1-1, with no clear D. Germline V gene lookup returns CDR1 SGHNT and CDR2 YENEEA. Trimming removed 1 base at V and 1 base at J, with 10 bases between. CDR3 length equals 15 residues. The CDR3 sequence: CASSLVATQNTEAFF. The CDR3 coding sequence is TGTGCCAGCAGCTTAGTGGCCACGCAGAACACTGAAGCTTTCTTT. The full variable domain, completed using reference TRBV11-3 and TRBJ1-1, is EAGVVQSPRYKIIEKKQPVAFWCNPISGHNTLYWYLQNLGQGPELLIRYENEEAVDDSQLPKDRFSAERLKGVDSTLKIQPAELGDSAVYLCASSLVATQNTEAFFGQGTRLTVV.

This clonotype has a count of ten or more. The V call is TRBV2, the J call TRBJ2-4; D is unclear. CDR1 is SNHLY, CDR2 FYNNEI, per germline. CDR3 length: 14 amino acids. V was trimmed by 6 bases and J by 0 bases, leaving 9 bases between them. CDR3 coding DNA: TGTGCCAGCAGCCACAGCTTAGCCAAAAACATTCAGTACTTC. Protein sequence: CASSHSLAKNIQYF.

The table lists this clonotype with many counts. The V and J genes are TRBV9 and TRBJ1-1; D remains ambiguous. CDR1 and CDR2 from the germline V gene are SGDLS and YYNGEE. Trimming left V 1 base short and J 0 bases short, with 4 bases between. This CDR3 spans 13 amino acids. The CDR3 is CASSVLMNTEAFF. The CDR3 DNA is TGTGCCAGCAGCGTATTGATGAACACTGAAGCTTTCTTT. The full variable domain, its missing parts supplied by reference TRBV9 and TRBJ1-1, is DSGVTQTPKHLITATGQRVTLRCSPRSGDLSVYWYQQSLDQGLQFLIQYYNGEERAKGNILERFSAQQFPDLHSELNLSSLELGDSALYFCASSVLMNTEAFFGQGTRLTVV.

This clonotype has only a few counts. The gene calls are TRBV24-1 and TRBJ2-7; D is unclear. The CDR3 spans 15 residues. Germline CDR1 KGHDR, CDR2 SFDVKD. V was shortened by 0 bases and J by 3 bases, with 11 bases between the two germline ends. The CDR3 here is CATSDLWQSDYEQYF. CDR3 sequence (DNA): TGTGCCACCAGTGATTTGTGGCAAAGTGACTACGAGCAGTACTTC.

The chain employs TRBV29-1 and TRBJ2-5, with 9 bases lining up with TRBD2. Trimming at V came to 1 base and at J to 5 bases, leaving 8 bases not matched to a gene. This CDR3 is 15 amino acids long. Germline V gene sequence: CDR1 SQVTM, CDR2 ANQGSEA. As DNA, the CDR3 is TGCAGCGTTGAAGGTCCAGCGGGAGGCGGGGAGACCCAGTACTTC. This sequence encodes CSVEGPAGGGETQYF.

This clonotype has just a few counts. V gene TRBV25-1 combines with J gene TRBJ2-5, with 9 bases aligning to TRBD2. The CDR3 has 15 residues. Germline V lookup: CDR1 MGHDK, CDR2 SYGVNS. V was clipped by 5 bases and J by 4 bases; unmatched bases: 8. The CDR3 sequence: CASSSPLAGLETQYF. For the CDR3, the DNA is TGTGCCAGCAGTTCACCTCTAGCGGGATTAGAGACCCAGTACTTC.

This chain joins TRBV20-1 and TRBJ1-3; D gene uncertain. Germline assignment: CDR1 DFQATT and CDR2 SNEGSKA (reference sequence). The V end was cut by 4 bases, the J end by 0 bases, with 13 bases between. The CDR3 is 15 amino acids. CDR3 protein: CSATDEPISGNTIYF. The CDR3, as DNA: TGCAGTGCTACTGATGAACCGATCTCTGGAAACACCATATATTTT.

Ten or more counts support this clonotype. This chain links TRBV6-1 with TRBJ2-2; 7 bases are shared with TRBD1. V lost 5 bases, J lost 4 bases, and 7 bases stayed unmatched. The CDR3 covers 15 residues. The germline CDR1 and CDR2 sequences are MNHNS and SASEGT. As DNA, the CDR3 is TGTGCCAGCAGTATTAGGGGGCCGATCACCGGGGAGCTGTTTTTT. Its protein is CASSIRGPITGELFF.

This clonotype was seen repeatedly, ten times or more. V usage is TRBV7-2 and J usage is TRBJ1-5; D call uncertain. The CDR3 spans 14 residues. Trimming removed 1 base from V and 0 bases from J, with 4 bases in between. CDR1 is SGHTA, CDR2 FQGNSA, per germline. This chain's CDR3 is CASSLVTSNQPQHF. CDR3 in DNA: TGTGCCAGCAGCTTAGTAACTAGCAATCAGCCCCAGCATTTT. Full variable domain (missing parts from reference TRBV7-2 and TRBJ1-5): GAGVSQSPSNKVTEKGKDVELRCDPISGHTALYWYRQSLGQGLEFLIYFQGNSAPDKSGLPSDRFSAERTGGSVSTLTIQRTQQEDSAVYLCASSLVTSNQPQHFGDGTRLSIL.

This clonotype was seen a handful of times. The V gene is TRBV28, the J gene TRBJ1-3, with TRBD1 matching 8 bases. Germline CDR1 and CDR2: MDHEN and SYDVKM. This CDR3 region has 14 residues. With 10 bases clipped from V and 0 bases from J, the junction kept 5 bases outside the gene matches. The CDR3 bases are TGTGCCACCGGACAGGGCAACTCTGGAAACACCATATATTTT. Encoded protein: CATGQGNSGNTIYF.

Of note for this clonotype: A read error may explain this, as a much larger clone is one base away. The rearrangement links TRBV10-1 to TRBJ2-2, with a possible D match to TRBD2 (5 bases). Per germline, CDR1 WNHNN and CDR2 SYGVQD (reference sequence). The CDR3 has 14 amino acids. CDR3 in DNA: TGCGCCAGCCGCGGCAGCCCTAACACCGGGGAGCTGTGTTTT. Protein: CASRGSPNTGELCF.

The V call is TRBV12-3 or TRBV12-4, the J call TRBJ1-1; 8 nucleotides match TRBD1. V lost 4 bases and J lost 1; bases outside the gene matches: 11. The CDR3 sequence is 17 residues long. In DNA, the CDR3 is TGTGCCAGCAGTTACTCCAAAGTCGGGACAGGGAACACTGAAGCTTTCTTT. Its translation is CASSYSKVGTGNTEAFF.

This clonotype was seen once. The chain recombines TRBV2 with TRBJ2-5, with 11 bases matching TRBD2. With 10 bases clipped from V and 3 bases from J, the junction kept 4 bases outside the gene matches. CDR3 length: 13 residues. Germline-derived CDR1 and CDR2 are SNHLY and FYNNEI. CDR3 amino acids: CATLGLAEETQYF. The CDR3 DNA follows: TGTGCCACCCTGGGACTAGCGGAAGAGACCCAGTACTTC. Filled out from reference TRBV2 and TRBJ2-5, the complete variable domain reads EPEVTQTPSHQVTQMGQEVILRCVPISNHLYFYWYRQILGQKVEFLVSFYNNEISEKSEIFDDQFSVERPDGSNFTLKIRSTKLEDSAMYFCATLGLAEETQYFGPGTRLLVL.

This chain links TRBV6-1 with TRBJ1-5; tentative D call: TRBD1 (6 bases). The CDR3 length is 18 residues. The germline V gene has CDR1 MNHNS and CDR2 SASEGT. The V gene lost 0 bases and the J gene lost 3 bases, with 18 bases spanning the gap. This chain's CDR3 is CASSEAATGRRVNQPQHF. The DNA of the CDR3 is TGTGCCAGCAGTGAAGCGGCCACAGGGAGACGGGTCAATCAGCCCCAGCATTTT.

The sample holds many counts of this clonotype. The chain uses TRBV6-4 and TRBJ1-1; 8 bases agree with TRBD1. This CDR3 has 17 amino acids. Germline assignment: CDR1 MRHNA and CDR2 SNTAGT. V dropped 6 bases and J dropped 3; count of bases not matched to a gene: 15. The CDR3 DNA sequence: TGTGCCAGCAGCTCTCCCCCGACAGGGGCCTGGGACACTGAAGCTTTCTTT. Translation gives CASSSPPTGAWDTEAFF.

The rearrangement links TRBV28 to TRBJ2-7; the match to TRBD1 covers 9 bases. The CDR3 spans 14 residues. The V segment lost 8 bases and the J segment 2 bases; nucleotides outside the gene matches: 7. From germline, CDR1 is MDHEN and CDR2 SYDVKM. This CDR3 is CASSTGGRPYEQYF. The CDR3 DNA reads TGTGCCAGCTCGACAGGGGGGCGCCCCTACGAGCAGTACTTC.

This clonotype was observed a handful of times. The gene calls are TRBV4-1 and TRBJ1-1; 7 positions match TRBD1. Germline CDR1 MGHRA, CDR2 YSYEKL. V was clipped by 7 bases and J by 3 bases; unmatched bases: 5. The length of the CDR3 is 13 residues. The CDR3 loop is CASNQGVDTEAFF. DNA of the CDR3: TGCGCCAGCAACCAGGGGGTTGACACTGAAGCTTTCTTT.

Many counts were recorded for this clonotype. V gene TRBV25-1 combines with J gene TRBJ1-5; 9 bases map to TRBD1. The length of the CDR3 is 14 residues. J was trimmed by 7 bases and V by 5 bases; bases with no gene match: 6. The germline gives CDR1 MGHDK, CDR2 SYGVNS. CDR3 DNA sequence: TGTGCCAGCAGTTCAACCGGGACAGGGCAGCCCCAGCATTTT. It codes for CASSSTGTGQPQHF.

This clonotype was counted between two and nine times. The genes are TRBV11-2 and TRBJ2-5; 10 nucleotides agree with TRBD1. Losses at the gene ends were 6 bases for V and 5 bases for J; bases not matched to a gene: 9. CDR1 is SGHAT, CDR2 FQNNGV, per germline. The CDR3 has 15 amino acids. CDR3 DNA sequence: TGTGCCAGCAGGCACCCGGGACAGGGGTTGGAGACCCAGTACTTC. Translation: CASRHPGQGLETQYF. Supplemented by reference TRBV11-2 and TRBJ2-5, the full variable domain reads EAGVAQSPRYKIIEKRQSVAFWCNPISGHATLYWYQQILGQGPKLLIQFQNNGVVDDSQLPKDRFSAERLKGVDSTLKIQPAKLEDSAVYLCASRHPGQGLETQYFGPGTRLLVL.

The chain carries TRBV14 and TRBJ1-5, with D possibly matching TRBD1 (5 bases). From germline, CDR1 is SGHDN and CDR2 FVKESK. The V end was cut by 6 bases, the J end by 4 bases, with 19 bases between. The CDR3 is 16 residues long. The CDR3 DNA reads TGTGCCAGCAGAGGTCAGACAGCTCGACGAAATCAGCCCCAGCATTTT. The encoded protein is CASRGQTARRNQPQHF.

This CDR3 is CASSLLASSGYTF. CDR3 bases: TGTGCCAGCAGTTTATTGGCTTCTAGCGGCTACACCTTC. The chain couples TRBV12-3 or TRBV12-4 to TRBJ1-2; D not resolved. The CDR3 sequence is 13 residues long. Trimming took off 2 bases at V and 8 bases at J, with 12 bases between the two ends.

The chain employs TRBV6-1 and TRBJ2-5; 9 bases are a match to TRBD2. CDR3 length: 15 amino acids. V shed 7 bases, J shed 0 bases, and the junction held 6 bases outside the gene matches. Germline-derived CDR1 and CDR2 are MNHNS and SASEGT. The DNA of the CDR3 is TGTGCCAGCAAAAGTAGCGGGGGAGACCAAGAGACCCAGTACTTC. This encodes CASKSSGGDQETQYF.

This clonotype occurred many times. One end of the junction varies from germline; a read error may be responsible. The CDR3 region is CASSSHSNQPQHF. The DNA for the CDR3 is TGTGCCAGTAGCTCTCATAGCAATCAGCCCCAGCATTTT. The J gene is TRBJ1-5, the V gene TRBV7-9; D gene ambiguous. The CDR3 totals 13 residues. The germline CDR1 and CDR2 sequences are SEHNR and FQNEAQ (reference sequence). The full variable domain, rest sourced from reference TRBV7-9 and TRBJ1-5, is DTGVSQNPRHKITKRGQNVTFRCDPISEHNRLYWYRQTLGQGPEFLTYFQNEAQLEKSRLLSDRFSAERPKGSFSTLEIQRTEQGDSAMYLCASSSHSNQPQHFGDGTRLSIL.

The CDR3 spells CASSQPTGRRDTEAFF. CDR3 nucleotide sequence: TGCGCCAGCAGCCAACCGACAGGGCGGAGGGACACTGAAGCTTTCTTT. The J gene is TRBJ1-1, the V gene TRBV4-1; 7 bases match TRBD1. Trimming took 2 bases from V and 3 from J; bases not matched to a gene: 9. The CDR3 has 16 residues. Per the germline V gene, CDR1 is MGHRA and CDR2 is YSYEKL.